The 32 T cell receptor beta chains presented below share a single source sample, sequenced in a study of OX40 agonist ivuxolimab in advanced cancers. Library creation used the immunoSEQ multiplex PCR assay. TCRdb obtained this table from immuneACCESS and retained in-frame rearrangements with V and J assigned. These tables miss some clones; where compared with another copy, unresolved V genes account for less than half of the shortfall, and the remainder is unexplained. The sample table contains approximately 64,000 clones; only one count was recorded for about 88% of them. The ten largest make up roughly 0.66% of the sample. The sequencing here drew on CD4+ or CD8+ T cells sorted from blood, taken in a trial of the OX40 agonist ivuxolimab. Source of these receptors: an adult with an advanced solid tumor such as melanoma, head and neck, liver or kidney cancer.

The chain carries TRBV12-5 and TRBJ1-1, with D tentatively TRBD1 (6 bases). CDR1 and CDR2 (germline): LGHNT, FRNRAP. The CDR3 covers 14 residues. V lost 3 bases and J 0 bases, leaving 8 bases between the germline ends. CDR3: CASGFRTVNTEAFF. The CDR3 nucleotides are TGTGCTAGTGGTTTCCGGACAGTGAACACTGAAGCTTTCTTT.

The rearrangement uses TRBV2 and TRBJ2-7, with 8 positions matching TRBD2. CDR1 is SNHLY and CDR2 is FYNNEI in the germline V gene. The CDR3 covers 16 residues. The V gene end was trimmed by 3 bases and the J gene end by 7 bases; junction bases not matched to a gene: 14. CDR3 sequence: CASSDPPTSGAREQYF. The CDR3 coding sequence is TGTGCCAGCAGTGATCCCCCCACTAGCGGAGCAAGGGAGCAGTACTTC.

The rearrangement joins TRBV28 to TRBJ1-3; D is ambiguous. V was trimmed by 6 bases and J by 0 bases, leaving 21 bases between them. The CDR3 runs 18 residues. Germline V gene lookup returns CDR1 MDHEN and CDR2 SYDVKM. The CDR3 DNA follows: TGTGCCAGCAGAGACGCAGGACTTCTACCCAACTCTGGAAACACCATATATTTT. Its protein product is CASRDAGLLPNSGNTIYF. The entire variable domain, with the rest obtained from reference TRBV28 and TRBJ1-3, is as follows: DVKVTQSSRYLVKRTGEKVFLECVQDMDHENMFWYRQDPGLGLRLIYFSYDVKMKEKGDIPEGYSVSREKKERFSLILESASTNQTSMYLCASRDAGLLPNSGNTIYFGEGSWLTVV.

The rearrangement joins TRBV5-4 to TRBJ2-1, with D hard to call. Germline CDR1 is SGHNT and CDR2 is YYREEE (reference sequence). CDR3 length equals 14 residues. Deletions cut 3 bases from V and 0 bases from J, with 7 bases between. This chain's CDR3 is CASSYSSSYNEQFF. The CDR3 nucleotides read TGTGCCAGCAGCTACTCAAGCTCCTACAATGAGCAGTTCTTC.

This chain uses TRBV18 with TRBJ1-2, with TRBD1 as a possible D gene (5 bases). Trimming pared 6 bases from V and 5 bases from J, leaving 13 bases between. Per germline, CDR1 KGHSH and CDR2 LQKENI. CDR3 length equals 13 residues. CDR3 bases: TGTGCCAGCTCTTCGGACACCCCTTATGGCTACACCTTC. Encoded protein: CASSSDTPYGYTF.

The rearrangement joins TRBV5-1 to TRBJ2-3, with 8 bases that match TRBD2. The ends lost 4 bases at V and 0 bases at J; junction bases unmatched: 4. In germline, CDR1 is SGHRS, CDR2 YFSETQ. This CDR3 has 15 amino acids. The CDR3 nucleotides read TGCGCCAGCAGCAGCTTAGCGGGAAGCACAGATACGCAGTATTTT. The encoded protein is CASSSLAGSTDTQYF.

This clone was picked up one time. One end of the junction fails to match germline, which may point to a read error. The chain has TRBV7-9 and TRBJ2-1, with no clear D. The CDR3 totals 12 residues. Germline values: CDR1 SEHNR, CDR2 FQNEAQ (reference sequence). The CDR3 sequence: CASSLGQAERFF. In DNA form, the CDR3 reads TGTGCCAGCAGCTTAGGGCAGGCTGAGCGGTTCTTC.

The genes are TRBV6-4 and TRBJ2-1, with 12 bases lining up with TRBD2. The CDR3 length is 15 residues. With 0 bases clipped from V and 6 bases from J, the junction kept 0 bases outside the gene matches. Germline V gives CDR1 MRHNA, CDR2 SNTAGT. CDR3 nucleotide sequence: TGTGCCAGCAGTGACTCGACTAGCGGGAGCAATGAGCAGTTCTTC. Protein product: CASSDSTSGSNEQFF.

The rearrangement links TRBV5-1 to TRBJ2-1; TRBD1 is a possible D gene (5 bases). The CDR3 sequence is 15 residues long. V was trimmed by 0 bases and J by 6 bases, leaving 13 bases between them. CDR1 and CDR2 (germline): SGHRS, YFSETQ. CDR3 in amino acids: CASSLAAGPANEQFF. The DNA for the CDR3 is TGCGCCAGCAGCTTGGCGGCAGGGCCGGCCAATGAGCAGTTCTTC.

The rearrangement links TRBV10-3 to TRBJ1-1; 9 bases line up with TRBD1. J gave up 3 bases and V 6 bases, and 5 bases lay outside the gene matches. CDR1 is ENHRY and CDR2 is SYGVKD in the germline V gene. The CDR3 consists of 14 residues. The CDR3 DNA reads TGTGCCATCAGGGACAGGGGCGGGGACACTGAAGCTTTCTTT. Its translation: CAIRDRGGDTEAFF.

The chain recombines TRBV6-5 with TRBJ1-3; D not certain. The CDR3 spans 15 residues. Per the germline V gene, CDR1 is MNHEY and CDR2 is SVGAGI. V lost 6 bases and J lost 3, with 15 bases in between. This CDR3 reads CASRDRRLVGNTIYF. The CDR3, as DNA: TGTGCCAGCAGGGATCGGAGACTAGTTGGAAACACCATATATTTT.

The CDR3 DNA follows: TGTGCCAGCTCACTATCCGGGACAGGGGGAGAGACCCAGTACTTC. Amino acids: CASSLSGTGGETQYF. The rearrangement joins TRBV18 to TRBJ2-5, with 11 bases aligning to TRBD1. Trimming took 4 bases from V and 4 from J; bases not matched to a gene: 5. Germline V gene lookup returns CDR1 KGHSH and CDR2 LQKENI. The CDR3 extends over 15 amino acids.

This rearrangement joins TRBV9 to TRBJ2-3; 8 bases are shared with TRBD2. The CDR3 length is 16 residues. The germline V gene has CDR1 SGDLS and CDR2 YYNGEE. After removal of 2 bases from V and 4 bases from J, the junction contained 9 bases not matched to a gene. CDR3 coding DNA: TGTGCCAGCAGCGTCTTGGCGGGAGCGGGGGCAGATACGCAGTATTTT. Translated, it gives CASSVLAGAGADTQYF.

The chain combines TRBV7-9 with TRBJ2-1; D uncertain. Germline assignment: CDR1 SEHNR and CDR2 FQNEAQ (reference sequence). The CDR3 loop spans 15 amino acids. The V end was cut by 4 bases, the J end by 5 bases, with 15 bases between. CDR3 in amino acids: CASSSAYFRDNEQFF. The CDR3 DNA follows: TGTGCCAGCAGCTCCGCTTACTTTAGGGACAATGAGCAGTTCTTC.

The count of this clone is one. This rearrangement joins TRBV2 to TRBJ2-7; D is ambiguous. The germline V and J ends were trimmed by 8 bases and 0 bases, with 8 bases remaining between them. CDR3 length equals 12 residues. CDR1 is SNHLY, CDR2 FYNNEI, per germline. The CDR3 DNA reads as TGTGCCAGCCGTACCTACTCCTACGAGCAGTACTTC. Translated: CASRTYSYEQYF.

V and J are TRBV5-1 and TRBJ2-7; D is tentatively TRBD1 or TRBD2 (5 bases each). The germline V gene encodes CDR1 SGHRS and CDR2 YFSETQ. V was pared by 2 bases and J by 2 bases, with 11 bases between. CDR3 size: 14 residues. CDR3 DNA sequence: TGCGCCAGCAGCTTAGGGACCGGTACCTACGAGCAGTACTTC. Translated: CASSLGTGTYEQYF.

The chain employs TRBV4-2 and TRBJ1-1; D remains ambiguous. The CDR3 covers 14 residues. Trimming left V 0 bases short and J 11 bases short, with 16 bases between. The germline CDR1 and CDR2 sequences are LGHNA and YNFKEQ. CDR3 sequence: CASSQDIGEGWAFF. CDR3 nucleotide sequence: TGTGCCAGCAGCCAAGATATCGGGGAGGGATGGGCTTTCTTT.

The V call is TRBV7-3, the J call TRBJ2-1; D possibly corresponds to TRBD1 (5 bases). The ends were cut back, 5 bases at V and 3 bases at J, with 14 bases in the middle. In germline, CDR1 is SGHTA, CDR2 FQGTGA. This CDR3 has 15 amino acids. This chain's CDR3 is CASSPSWTRYNEQFF. The CDR3 DNA follows: TGTGCCAGCAGCCCGAGCTGGACACGCTACAATGAGCAGTTCTTC.

The chain links TRBV11-2 to TRBJ2-2, with D possibly being TRBD2 (5 bases). The germline CDR1 and CDR2 sequences are SGHAT and FQNNGV. The V end lost 2 bases, the J end lost 5 bases, and 9 bases lay between the germline ends. The CDR3 length is 14 residues. CDR3: CASSLTGRTGELFF. As DNA, the CDR3 is TGTGCCAGCAGCTTAACGGGAAGGACCGGGGAGCTGTTTTTT.

The J gene is TRBJ1-1, the V gene TRBV7-9; perhaps TRBD1 as D (5 bases). This CDR3 is 13 amino acids long. From germline, CDR1 is SEHNR and CDR2 FQNEAQ (reference sequence). The V end lost 7 bases, the J end lost 7 bases, and 16 bases lay between the germline ends. Written as DNA, the CDR3 is TGTGCCAGCACCGAAAGGGACGGCGTTGAAGCTTTCTTT. Protein product: CASTERDGVEAFF.

The chain is built from TRBV19 and TRBJ1-5; no clear D gene. Looked up from germline, CDR1 is LNHDA and CDR2 is SQIVND (reference sequence). The ends were cut back, 5 bases at V and 0 bases at J, with 11 bases in the middle. The CDR3 runs to 15 residues. CDR3 residues: CASSPGPYSNQPQHF. The CDR3 DNA follows: TGTGCCAGTAGTCCTGGGCCATATAGCAATCAGCCCCAGCATTTT. Full variable domain (missing parts from reference TRBV19 and TRBJ1-5): DGGITQSPKYLFRKEGQNVTLSCEQNLNHDAMYWYRQDPGQGLRLIYYSQIVNDFQKGDIAEGYSVSREKKESFPLTVTSAQKNPTAFYLCASSPGPYSNQPQHFGDGTRLSIL.

This chain links TRBV19 with TRBJ2-7, with TRBD2 matching 14 bases. The CDR3 totals 13 residues. From germline, CDR1 is LNHDA and CDR2 SQIVND (reference sequence). Trimming took 8 bases from V and 6 from J; bases not matched to a gene: 3. This chain's CDR3 is CASGGLAGGEQYF. CDR3 DNA sequence: TGTGCCAGTGGAGGACTAGCGGGGGGCGAGCAGTACTTC.

V usage is TRBV6-4 and J usage is TRBJ2-3, with D perhaps TRBD1 (6 bases). Between the trimmed V and J ends, which lost 3 bases and 2 bases, there was a span of 15 bases. Germline V CDR1 and CDR2: MRHNA, SNTAGT. The CDR3 has 16 residues. CDR3: CASSDSARGNTDTQYF. For the CDR3, the DNA is TGTGCCAGCAGTGATTCTGCCAGGGGCAACACAGATACGCAGTATTTT.

The chain combines TRBV18 with TRBJ2-1, with a tentative D call TRBD1 (5 bases). This CDR3 spans 15 amino acids. Trimming left V 2 bases short and J 6 bases short, with 14 bases between. Germline CDR1 KGHSH, CDR2 LQKENI. CDR3 amino acids: CASSPSADSANEQFF. DNA for the CDR3: TGTGCCAGCTCACCAAGTGCAGACAGCGCCAATGAGCAGTTCTTC.

V usage is TRBV19 and J usage is TRBJ1-2; D gene uncertain. Germline V CDR1 and CDR2: LNHDA, SQIVND (reference sequence). V lost 5 bases to trimming and J lost 6 bases, with 16 bases between them. The CDR3 contains 14 residues. CDR3 amino acids: CASSLPTKVNGYTF. CDR3 in DNA: TGTGCCAGTAGTCTCCCCACGAAGGTCAATGGCTACACCTTC.

The V gene is TRBV18, the J gene TRBJ1-1, with D hard to call. The CDR3 loop spans 15 amino acids. V dropped 3 bases and J dropped 3 bases, with 14 bases sitting between them. From germline, CDR1 is KGHSH and CDR2 LQKENI. CDR3 DNA sequence: TGTGCCAGCTCACCCCGCGGACGGGCGGACACTGAAGCTTTCTTT. Translation: CASSPRGRADTEAFF.

The rearrangement uses TRBV20-1 and TRBJ2-5, with D perhaps TRBD1 (5 bases). V lost 8 bases and J 10 bases, leaving 14 bases between the germline ends. The CDR3 runs to 10 residues. Germline V CDR1 and CDR2: DFQATT, SNEGSKA (reference sequence). CDR3 sequence reads: CSMDQGDQYF. The CDR3 nucleotides read TGCAGTATGGATCAGGGCGACCAGTACTTC.

The chain employs TRBV19 and TRBJ2-1; 15 positions match TRBD2. Trimming at V came to 11 bases and at J to 7 bases, leaving 12 bases not matched to a gene. The CDR3 is 16 amino acids. Germline CDR1 reads LNHDA; CDR2 reads SQIVND (reference sequence). The CDR3 is CASRSGLAGGGNEQFF. Here the CDR3 DNA reads TGTGCCTCCAGGTCGGGACTAGCGGGAGGAGGGAATGAGCAGTTCTTC.

V usage is TRBV6-5 and J usage is TRBJ2-2; possible D gene TRBD1, 6 bases. The CDR3 is made up of 16 amino acids. V was shortened by 0 bases and J by 9 bases, with 17 bases between the two germline ends. Germline-derived CDR1 and CDR2 are MNHEY and SVGAGI. The CDR3 spells CASSYSGAPTARELFF. The CDR3 DNA reads TGTGCCAGCAGTTACTCGGGGGCCCCGACCGCCCGGGAGCTGTTTTTT.

This clone turned up a few times. The rearrangement links TRBV6-6 to TRBJ2-7; either TRBD1 or TRBD2 may supply D (6 bases each). Trimming took 2 bases from V and 4 from J, leaving 18 bases between them. Germline-derived CDR1 and CDR2 are MNHNY and SVGAGI (reference sequence). The CDR3 extends over 16 amino acids. CDR3 DNA: TGTGCCAGCAGTTACGGTCGGGGGCTTCGGGAATACGAGCAGTACTTC. Translating gives CASSYGRGLREYEQYF.

The rearrangement joins TRBV19 to TRBJ1-1; a weak D match, TRBD1 (6 bases). Germline V lookup: CDR1 LNHDA, CDR2 SQIVND (reference sequence). V was shortened by 5 bases and J by 6 bases, with 13 bases between the two germline ends. This CDR3 is built from 13 residues. CDR3: CASSVTGSPEAFF. The DNA for the CDR3 is TGTGCCAGTAGTGTAACAGGGTCTCCTGAAGCTTTCTTT.

The chain has TRBV28 and TRBJ2-3; TRBD2 agrees at 7 bases. Germline lookup yields CDR1 MDHEN and CDR2 SYDVKM. This CDR3 is built from 15 residues. The J segment lost 0 bases and the V segment lost 2 bases, leaving 2 bases of the junction unmatched. The chain's CDR3 is CASSLTGGSTDTQYF. CDR3 nucleotide sequence: TGTGCCAGCAGTTTAACGGGGGGTAGCACAGATACGCAGTATTTT.